This T cell receptor (beta chain) comes out of a study of blood T cell repertoires in COVID-19. Study-level information: PBMCs, B-cell-depleted T cells, or T cells provided the cDNA or gDNA that made up the material.

The CDR3 runs 15 residues. V was pared by 0 bases and J by 4 bases, with 9 bases of the junction left unmatched. CDR1 and CDR2 from the germline V gene are GTSNPN and SVGIG (reference sequence). Using immunoSEQ multiplex PCR, the repertoire was profiled, and TCRdb retains in-frame clones only, with some absent. The data hold approximately 200,000 clones, with just under 90% observed a single time. This sequence joins TRBV30 and TRBJ2-7, with 7 nucleotides matching TRBD2. Material for sequencing was PBMCs or T cells enriched from blood (not recorded which). The source is a man younger than 45 who had recovered from COVID-19. CDR3 coding DNA: TGTGCCTGGAGTGTCGGAGCCTTGCGGGAGTACGAGCAGTACTTC. Its protein is CAWSVGALREYEQYF.